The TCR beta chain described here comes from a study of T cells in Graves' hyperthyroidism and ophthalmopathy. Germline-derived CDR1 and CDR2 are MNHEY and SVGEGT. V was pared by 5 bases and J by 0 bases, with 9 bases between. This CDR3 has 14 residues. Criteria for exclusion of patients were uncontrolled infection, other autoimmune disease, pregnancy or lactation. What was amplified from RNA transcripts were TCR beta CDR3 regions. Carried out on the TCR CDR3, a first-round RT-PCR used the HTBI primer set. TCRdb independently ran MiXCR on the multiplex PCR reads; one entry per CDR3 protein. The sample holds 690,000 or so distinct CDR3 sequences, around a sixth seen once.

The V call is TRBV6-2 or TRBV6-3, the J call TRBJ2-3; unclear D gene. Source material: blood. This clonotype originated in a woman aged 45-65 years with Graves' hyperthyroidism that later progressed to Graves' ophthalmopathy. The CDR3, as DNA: TGTGCCAGCAGTGTATTCAGAAGCACAGATACGCAGTATTTT. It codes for CASSVFRSTDTQYF.